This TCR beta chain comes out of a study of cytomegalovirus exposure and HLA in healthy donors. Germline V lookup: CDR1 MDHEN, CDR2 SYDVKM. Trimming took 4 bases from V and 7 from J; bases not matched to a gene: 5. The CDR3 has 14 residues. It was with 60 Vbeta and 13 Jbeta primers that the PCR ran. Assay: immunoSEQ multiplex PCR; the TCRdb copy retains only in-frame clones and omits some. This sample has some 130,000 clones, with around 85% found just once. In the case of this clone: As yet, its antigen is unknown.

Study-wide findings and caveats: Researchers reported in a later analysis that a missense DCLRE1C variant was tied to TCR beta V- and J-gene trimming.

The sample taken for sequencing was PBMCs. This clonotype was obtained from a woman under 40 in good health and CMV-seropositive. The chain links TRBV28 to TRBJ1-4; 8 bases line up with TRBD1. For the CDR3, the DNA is TGTGCCAGCAGTTCAGGGGGCTTGGGTGAAAAACTGTTTTTT. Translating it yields CASSSGGLGEKLFF.